This T cell receptor beta chain was observed in a study of cytomegalovirus exposure and HLA in healthy donors. Study in general: The Caucasian-associated ancestry cluster contained around four fifths of the approximately 420 genotyped donors. Study observations and caveats: TCR beta sequences reportedly predicted most subjects' HLA-A and HLA-B alleles accurately.

V trimming: 2 bases; J trimming: 10 bases; junction bases outside the gene matches: 13. Germline V lookup: CDR1 ENHRY, CDR2 SYGVKD. The CDR3 loop spans 18 amino acids. Use of 60 Vbeta and 13 Jbeta primers characterized the PCR. Data came from immunoSEQ multiplex PCR; TCRdb stores just in-frame clones and leaves some out. The table lists roughly 150,000 clones, 75% to 85% of them singletons. Remarks on this clone: Its matching antigen is unknown.

The receptor was derived from a middle-aged woman in good health and CMV-seropositive. The chain joins TRBV10-3 to TRBJ2-1; 14 nucleotides align to TRBD2. The sequenced sample was PBMCs. The DNA of the CDR3 is TGTGCCATCAGTGAGCAAGGTTTGGGACTAGCGGGAGTAGGGGAGCAGTTCTTC. Translating gives CAISEQGLGLAGVGEQFF.